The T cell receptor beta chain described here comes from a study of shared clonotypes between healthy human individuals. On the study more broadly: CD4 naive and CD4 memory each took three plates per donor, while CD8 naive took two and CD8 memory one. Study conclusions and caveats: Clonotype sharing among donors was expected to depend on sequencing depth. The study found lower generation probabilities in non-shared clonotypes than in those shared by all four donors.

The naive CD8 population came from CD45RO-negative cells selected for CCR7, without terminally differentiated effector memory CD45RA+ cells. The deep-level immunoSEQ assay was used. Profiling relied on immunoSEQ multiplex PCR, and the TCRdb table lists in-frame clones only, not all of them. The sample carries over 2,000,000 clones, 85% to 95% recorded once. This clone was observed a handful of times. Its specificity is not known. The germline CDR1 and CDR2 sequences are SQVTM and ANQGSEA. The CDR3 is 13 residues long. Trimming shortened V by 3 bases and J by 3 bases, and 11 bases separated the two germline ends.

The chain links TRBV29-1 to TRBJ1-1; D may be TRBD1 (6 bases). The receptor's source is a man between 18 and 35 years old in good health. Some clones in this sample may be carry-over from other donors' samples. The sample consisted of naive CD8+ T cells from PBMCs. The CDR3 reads CSVDGRGYTEAFF. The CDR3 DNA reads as TGCAGCGTTGATGGCAGGGGATACACTGAAGCTTTCTTT.